Each of the 18 T cell receptor beta chains below was sequenced from the same sample in a study of T cells after yellow fever vaccination (dated by TCRdb to the late 2010s). The treatment or condition label for this specimen denotes: live attenuated yellow fever vaccine strain. Library generation was performed with 5' RACE. Sequencer: Illumina NovaSeq 6000. The public sequencing data were trimmed at Q25 with fastp and processed into clonotypes with MiXCR by TCRdb, which kept only in-frame beta chains. Identical CDR3 protein sequences are pooled into one entry, listed with their most common genes and DNA. In all, the sample holds roughly 350,000 distinct CDR3 sequences, and 4.1% of those were seen once. Clones ranked in the top ten supply 20% to 25% of the sample. This material consisted of PBMCs, taken 5 days after the yellow fever booster vaccination. Every receptor here comes from a young man who received the YFV17D yellow fever vaccine.

This clonotype was detected only a few times. CDR3 region: CASSLRDRFPYEQYF. The CDR3 region has the DNA TGTGCCAGCAGCCTCCGGGACAGGTTCCCCTACGAGCAGTACTTC. The rearrangement links TRBV6-2 or TRBV6-3 to TRBJ2-7; 8 nucleotides line up with TRBD1. The CDR3 runs 15 residues. Trimming took 6 bases from V and 2 from J; bases not matched to a gene: 9. Per the germline V gene, CDR1 is MNHEY and CDR2 is SVGEGT.

This clonotype was observed a few times. The chain links TRBV12-3 or TRBV12-4 to TRBJ2-1; weak D call: TRBD2 (6 bases). V was clipped by 6 bases and J by 1 base, with 19 bases between them. The CDR3 extends over 17 amino acids. CDR3 in DNA: TGTGCCAGCAGCTACCCGCCGGGAGAACTATCCTACAATGAGCAGTTCTTC. Amino acid sequence: CASSYPPGELSYNEQFF.

The chain uses TRBV29-1 and TRBJ1-2; no clear D gene. The CDR3 spans 9 residues. Germline V CDR1 and CDR2: SQVTM, ANQGSEA. Trimming took 4 bases from V and 8 from J, leaving 5 bases between them. This CDR3 is CSVAGGYTF. The CDR3 DNA follows: TGCAGCGTTGCGGGCGGCTACACCTTC.

There are a few counts of this clonotype. This chain joins TRBV29-1 and TRBJ2-2, with D perhaps being TRBD1 or TRBD2 (5 bases each). The V gene lost 4 bases and the J gene lost 1 base, with 13 bases spanning the gap. The CDR3 is 15 amino acids. Per germline, CDR1 SQVTM and CDR2 ANQGSEA. CDR3 residues: CSVGGAAGNTGELFF. DNA of the CDR3: TGCAGCGTTGGAGGGGCGGCAGGGAACACCGGGGAGCTGTTTTTT.

The chain links TRBV15 to TRBJ2-1; TRBD2 is a possible D gene (6 bases). From germline, CDR1 is LNHNV and CDR2 YYDKDF (reference sequence). There are 15 residues in the CDR3. V was pared by 1 base and J by 8 bases, with 15 bases between. For the CDR3, the DNA is TGTGCCACCAGCAGAGTACCGGGGGTCGAGGATGAGCAGTTCTTC. Translating gives CATSRVPGVEDEQFF. Using reference TRBV15 and TRBJ2-1 for the parts outside the CDR3, the full variable domain is DAMVIQNPRYQVTQFGKPVTLSCSQTLNHNVMYWYQQKSSQAPKLLFHYYDKDFNNEADTPDNFQSRRPNTSFCFLDIRSPGLGDTAMYLCATSRVPGVEDEQFFGPGTRLTVL.

The CDR3 region is CASSSSDQYGYTF. CDR3 DNA sequence: TGTGCCAGCAGTTCTTCCGACCAATATGGCTACACCTTC. The chain links TRBV12-3 or TRBV12-4 to TRBJ1-2; D remains ambiguous. The V end lost 4 bases, the J end lost 5 bases, and 11 bases lay between the germline ends. CDR3 size: 13 residues.

The chain combines TRBV6-4 with TRBJ2-2, with D unclear. The ends were cut back, 4 bases at V and 7 bases at J, with 10 bases in the middle. Per germline, CDR1 MRHNA and CDR2 SNTAGT. This CDR3 has 13 amino acids. CDR3 nucleotide sequence: TGTGCCAGCAGTGCTGGGATAAGCGGGGAGCTGTTTTTT. This codes for CASSAGISGELFF.

This clonotype was seen a handful of times. The chain is built from TRBV6-2 or TRBV6-3 and TRBJ2-3; D ambiguous. Germline CDR1 is MNHEY and CDR2 is SVGEGT. The CDR3 totals 13 residues. Trimming took off 2 bases at V and 9 bases at J, with 12 bases between the two ends. The CDR3 loop is CASSYGLSGTQYF. In DNA, the CDR3 is TGTGCCAGCAGTTACGGTCTCTCCGGGACGCAGTATTTT.

The chain uses TRBV7-9 and TRBJ2-5; D is undetermined. The CDR3 runs 14 residues. Germline V gives CDR1 SEHNR, CDR2 FQNEAQ (reference sequence). Trimming shortened V by 2 bases and J by 0 bases, and 7 bases separated the two germline ends. The CDR3 loop is CASSLRPNQETQYF. In nucleotides, the CDR3 is TGTGCCAGCAGCTTAAGACCGAACCAAGAGACCCAGTACTTC.

This clonotype was detected ten times or more. This sequence joins TRBV7-9 and TRBJ2-1; D ambiguous. CDR1 and CDR2 (germline): SEHNR, FQNEAQ (reference sequence). V was clipped by 2 bases and J by 7 bases, with 12 bases between them. The length of the CDR3 is 14 residues. The CDR3 region is CASSLSFGENEQFF. The CDR3 coding sequence is TGTGCCAGCAGCTTAAGTTTCGGAGAAAATGAGCAGTTCTTC.

This clonotype has a handful of counts. This chain joins TRBV19 and TRBJ1-1; D call uncertain. Germline CDR1 reads LNHDA; CDR2 reads SQIVND (reference sequence). V was cut by 3 bases and J by 4 bases, with 12 bases left in between. CDR3 size: 14 residues. Here the CDR3 reads CASSISGYSTEAFF. CDR3 coding DNA: TGTGCCAGTAGTATCAGCGGGTACTCCACTGAAGCTTTCTTT.

The table lists this clonotype with many counts. J is TRBJ2-1 and V is TRBV7-8; 11 nucleotides line up with TRBD2. The length of the CDR3 is 15 residues. CDR1 and CDR2 from the germline V gene are SGHVS and FQNEAQ. V was clipped by 4 bases and J by 2 bases; unmatched bases: 1. The CDR3 is CASSSTSGAYNEQFF. CDR3 sequence (DNA): TGTGCCAGCAGCTCGACTAGCGGGGCCTACAATGAGCAGTTCTTC.

This clonotype showed up just a few times. The chain couples TRBV5-1 to TRBJ2-3, with D perhaps TRBD1 or TRBD2 (5 bases each). The V end was cut by 8 bases, the J end by 2 bases, with 12 bases between. Germline V gives CDR1 SGHRS, CDR2 YFSETQ. The CDR3 extends over 13 amino acids. The CDR3 reads CASGDGNTDTQYF. Here the CDR3 DNA reads TGCGCCAGTGGGGACGGAAACACAGATACGCAGTATTTT.

In this sample, this clonotype turned up a few times. CDR3 sequence (DNA): TGTGCCAGCAGTCACCCCCGACGCGATACGCAGTATTTT. This gives the protein CASSHPRRDTQYF. The V call is TRBV27, the J call TRBJ2-3; D is ambiguous. This CDR3 has 13 residues. In germline, CDR1 is MNHEY, CDR2 SMNVEV (reference sequence). The V end was cut by 5 bases, the J end by 6 bases, with 12 bases between.

This clonotype was observed a few times. The chain carries TRBV3-1 and TRBJ2-7, with 8 bases lining up with TRBD1. The CDR3 length is 17 residues. Per the germline V gene, CDR1 is LGHDT and CDR2 is YNNKEL (reference sequence). V shed 2 bases and J 0 bases; nucleotides not matched to a gene: 9. CDR3 DNA sequence: TGTGCCAGCAGCCAACATCCCGGGACAGGATACTCCTACGAGCAGTACTTC. Translation: CASSQHPGTGYSYEQYF.

The chain carries TRBV27 and TRBJ2-1; 7 nucleotides agree with TRBD2. V dropped 2 bases and J dropped 6; count of bases not matched to a gene: 7. Germline CDR1 MNHEY, CDR2 SMNVEV (reference sequence). This CDR3 has 15 residues. The CDR3 DNA is TGTGCCAGCAGTTTAGGGCTAGCGGCCACCAATGAGCAGTTCTTC. Its translation is CASSLGLAATNEQFF.

The rearrangement joins TRBV6-5 to TRBJ1-5, with D unclear. This CDR3 has 15 amino acids. Trimming took 0 bases from V and 0 from J, leaving 6 bases between them. CDR1 MNHEY and CDR2 SVGAGI come from the germline V gene. CDR3 region: CASSYSSFSNQPQHF. CDR3 coding DNA: TGTGCCAGCAGTTACTCAAGTTTTAGCAATCAGCCCCAGCATTTT.

This clonotype has just a few counts. This chain's CDR3 is CASSSPETYNEQFF. DNA of the CDR3: TGTGCCAGCAGTTCTCCCGAAACCTACAATGAGCAGTTCTTC. The chain combines TRBV2 with TRBJ2-1; D gene uncertain. The CDR3 is 14 residues long. V was shortened by 5 bases and J by 2 bases, with 10 bases between the two germline ends. Germline CDR1 reads SNHLY; CDR2 reads FYNNEI. Full variable domain (missing parts from reference TRBV2 and TRBJ2-1): EPEVTQTPSHQVTQMGQEVILRCVPISNHLYFYWYRQILGQKVEFLVSFYNNEISEKSEIFDDQFSVERPDGSNFTLKIRSTKLEDSAMYFCASSSPETYNEQFFGPGTRLTVL.